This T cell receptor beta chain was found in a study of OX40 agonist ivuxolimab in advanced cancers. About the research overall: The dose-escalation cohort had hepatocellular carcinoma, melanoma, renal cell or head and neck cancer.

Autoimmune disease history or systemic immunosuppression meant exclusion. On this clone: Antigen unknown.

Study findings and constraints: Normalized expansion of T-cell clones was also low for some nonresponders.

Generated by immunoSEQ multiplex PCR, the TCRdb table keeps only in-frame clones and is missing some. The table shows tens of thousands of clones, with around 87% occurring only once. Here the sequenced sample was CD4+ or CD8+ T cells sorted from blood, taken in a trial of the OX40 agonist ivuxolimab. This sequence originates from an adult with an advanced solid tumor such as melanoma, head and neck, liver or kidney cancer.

The CDR3 region is CASSLKLPEQFF. CDR3 in DNA: TGTGCCAGCAGCTTAAAACTTCCCGAGCAGTTCTTC. V and J are TRBV7-2 and TRBJ2-1; D call uncertain. This CDR3 is built from 12 residues. CDR1 is SGHTA and CDR2 is FQGNSA in the germline V gene. Trimming removed 2 bases at V and 10 bases at J, with 9 bases between.